This TCR beta chain was recovered during a study of shared clonotypes between healthy human individuals. The CDR3 spans 11 residues. CDR1 and CDR2 from the germline V gene are DFQATT and SNEGSKA (reference sequence). V was clipped by 3 bases and J by 7 bases, with 7 bases between them. Negatively enriched CD4+ T cells were divided by CD45RA into naive and memory. Assay used: immunoSEQ multiplex PCR; TCRdb lists only in-frame clones, some missing. The sample includes roughly 500,000 clones, approximately 95% of them seen just once. The clonotype originates from a woman aged 25-40 years in good health. Sequenced sample: naive CD4+ T cells sorted from blood. As for subset: CD45RA+ positively selected. The V call is TRBV20-1, the J call TRBJ2-1; a weak D match, TRBD2 (6 bases). CDR3 protein: CSASGGNEQFF. Written as DNA, the CDR3 is TGCAGTGCTAGTGGGGGGAATGAGCAGTTCTTC.